Each of the 19 T cell receptor beta chains below was sequenced from the same sample in a study of T cell responses to AZD1222 COVID-19 vaccine. TCRdb's copy holds only in-frame clones and misses some; the assay was immunoSEQ multiplex PCR. The sample lists about 190,000 clones, 90% to 95% occurring once. This sample comprised peripheral blood, obtained on day 0 of AZD1222 vaccination. The receptors come from an adult in good health.

This clone was seen once. This chain links TRBV7-6 with TRBJ2-3; D is perhaps TRBD1 or TRBD2 (5 bases each). The CDR3 is made up of 15 amino acids. Per germline, CDR1 SGHVS and CDR2 FNYEAQ. Between the trimmed V and J ends, which lost 6 bases and 5 bases, there was a span of 18 bases. This CDR3 is CASSFGTRTKDTQYF. Written as DNA, the CDR3 is TGTGCCAGCAGTTTCGGGACCCGTACCAAAGATACGCAGTATTTT. Complete variable domain (other parts from reference TRBV7-6 and TRBJ2-3): GAGVSQSPRYKVTKRGQDVALRCDPISGHVSLYWYRQALGQGPEFLTYFNYEAQQDKSGLPNDRFSAERPEGSISTLTIQRTEQRDSAMYRCASSFGTRTKDTQYFGPGTRLTVL.

The sample holds one count of this clone. The rearrangement joins TRBV30 to TRBJ1-5; tentatively, D is TRBD1 (5 bases). The V gene lost 7 bases and the J gene lost 6 bases, with 16 bases spanning the gap. The germline gives CDR1 GTSNPN, CDR2 SVGIG (reference sequence). The CDR3 sequence is 13 residues long. The CDR3 bases are TGTGCCTCCGGGGCGGGGAAGAGTCAGCCCCAGCATTTT. As protein: CASGAGKSQPQHF.

The rearrangement uses TRBV6-5 and TRBJ2-7; 11 positions agree with TRBD1. Germline-derived CDR1 and CDR2 are MNHEY and SVGAGI. This CDR3 has 14 amino acids. V lost 6 bases to trimming and J lost 6 bases; unmatched junction nucleotides: 7. CDR3 loop: CASRPGQGVGEQYF. CDR3 DNA: TGTGCCAGCAGACCGGGACAGGGGGTAGGCGAGCAGTACTTC.

The CDR3 bases are TGTGCCAGCAGTGAAGCGCTTCTTGGGGGAGCGGGGAACACCATATATTTT. Translation: CASSEALLGGAGNTIYF. The chain joins TRBV6-1 to TRBJ1-3, with D perhaps matching TRBD1 (5 bases). The V end lost 0 bases, the J end lost 7 bases, and 19 bases lay between the germline ends. There are 17 residues in the CDR3. CDR1 MNHNS and CDR2 SASEGT come from the germline V gene.

J is TRBJ1-1 and V is TRBV5-6, with D hard to call. Trimming took off 0 bases at V and 9 bases at J, with 9 bases between the two ends. This CDR3 region has 12 residues. Germline CDR1 is SGHDT and CDR2 is YYEEEE. The CDR3 here is CASSLADGQAFF. The CDR3 nucleotides are TGTGCCAGCAGCTTGGCGGACGGTCAAGCTTTCTTT.

The gene calls are TRBV25-1 and TRBJ2-1, with TRBD2 matching over 9 bases. V was pared by 7 bases and J by 6 bases, with 13 bases of the junction left unmatched. The CDR3 loop spans 16 amino acids. Germline V lookup: CDR1 MGHDK, CDR2 SYGVNS. The CDR3 coding sequence is TGTGCCAGCACTCAACTAGGAGCGGGAGGAATCAATGAGCAGTTCTTC. Protein product: CASTQLGAGGINEQFF.

The V and J genes are TRBV30 and TRBJ1-4; D not certain. CDR3 length equals 16 residues. Deletions cut 0 bases from V and 0 bases from J, with 11 bases between. The germline gives CDR1 GTSNPN, CDR2 SVGIG (reference sequence). The CDR3 nucleotides read TGTGCCTGGAGTGTTAGGACGGTTGCAACTAATGAAAAACTGTTTTTT. As protein: CAWSVRTVATNEKLFF.

The J gene is TRBJ2-3, the V gene TRBV3-1 (or the pseudogene TRBV3-2); 7 nucleotides align to TRBD2. Germline V lookup: CDR1 LGHDT, CDR2 YNNKEL (reference sequence). V shed 0 bases and J 2 bases; nucleotides not matched to a gene: 11. CDR3 size: 18 residues. The chain's CDR3 is CASSQEGRVTAFTDTQYF. The CDR3 nucleotides read TGTGCCAGCAGCCAAGAAGGGAGGGTCACGGCGTTCACAGATACGCAGTATTTT.

This chain uses TRBV7-6 with TRBJ2-5; D is perhaps TRBD1 or TRBD2 (5 bases each). In germline, CDR1 is SGHVS, CDR2 FNYEAQ. V was pared by 4 bases and J by 4 bases, with 10 bases between. The CDR3 length is 13 residues. The CDR3 loop is CASSSGTGETQYF. Written as DNA, the CDR3 is TGTGCCAGCAGCTCCGGGACGGGAGAGACCCAGTACTTC.

The DNA of the CDR3 is TGCGCCAGCAGCTTGGTTGGGACAGGGGTCCACGAGCAGTACTTC. Its translation: CASSLVGTGVHEQYF. The chain uses TRBV5-1 and TRBJ2-7; 10 nucleotides agree with TRBD1. CDR1 is SGHRS, CDR2 YFSETQ, per germline. The CDR3 covers 15 residues. V trimming: 0 bases; J trimming: 5 bases; junction bases outside the gene matches: 5.

The chain employs TRBV7-2 and TRBJ1-1; no clear D gene. The CDR3 covers 14 residues. Germline V gene sequence: CDR1 SGHTA, CDR2 FQGNSA. The V end was cut by 4 bases, the J end by 5 bases, with 14 bases between. In DNA form, the CDR3 reads TGTGCCAGCAGCTCAGTTCGGGGTGCTACTGAAGCTTTCTTT. This gives the protein CASSSVRGATEAFF.

The chain is built from TRBV11-2 and TRBJ2-7; D ambiguous. V was clipped by 5 bases and J by 2 bases, with 13 bases between them. This CDR3 spans 14 amino acids. Germline values: CDR1 SGHAT, CDR2 FQNNGV. This chain's CDR3 is CASSGYRTPYEQYF. CDR3 sequence (DNA): TGTGCCAGCAGCGGATACCGGACCCCCTACGAGCAGTACTTC.

The genes are TRBV27 and TRBJ2-3, with TRBD2 matching over 11 bases. The CDR3 runs to 16 residues. J was trimmed by 3 bases and V by 2 bases; bases with no gene match: 4. Germline CDR1 MNHEY, CDR2 SMNVEV (reference sequence). CDR3 sequence reads: CASSLTSGRITDTQYF. The CDR3, as DNA: TGTGCCAGCAGTTTAACTAGCGGGAGAATAACAGATACGCAGTATTTT.

The V and J genes are TRBV28 and TRBJ2-5, with 11 bases identical to TRBD2. The germline V gene encodes CDR1 MDHEN and CDR2 SYDVKM. This CDR3 has 16 amino acids. V was pared by 1 base and J by 4 bases, with 5 bases of the junction left unmatched. CDR3 sequence (DNA): TGTGCCAGCAGTTTATTACTAGCGGGAGACGTAGAGACCCAGTACTTC. Residues: CASSLLLAGDVETQYF.

This rearrangement joins TRBV5-5 to TRBJ2-7; D call uncertain. The germline V gene encodes CDR1 SGHKS and CDR2 YYEKEE (reference sequence). The CDR3 totals 15 residues. V lost 0 bases and J lost 0, with 10 bases in between. CDR3 nucleotide sequence: TGTGCCAGCAGCTTGGTCGGACGGAGCTCCTACGAGCAGTACTTC. This sequence encodes CASSLVGRSSYEQYF. The entire variable domain, with the rest obtained from reference TRBV5-5 and TRBJ2-7, is as follows: DAGVTQSPTHLIKTRGQQVTLRCSPISGHKSVSWYQQVLGQGPQFIFQYYEKEERGRGNFPDRFSARQFPNYSSELNVNALLLGDSALYLCASSLVGRSSYEQYFGPGTRLTVT.

This clone was seen a single time. This chain links TRBV29-1 with TRBJ2-7, with 8 nucleotides matching TRBD2. V dropped 4 bases and J dropped 0; count of bases not matched to a gene: 5. CDR3 size: 14 residues. The germline V gene has CDR1 SQVTM and CDR2 ANQGSEA. The CDR3 DNA reads TGCAGCGTTGCTCTAGCGGGCTACTCCTACGAGCAGTACTTC. Its translation is CSVALAGYSYEQYF.

The V and J genes are TRBV7-3 and TRBJ2-3; TRBD2 agrees at 9 bases. Unmatched junction bases numbered 9, after V lost 5 bases and J lost 6 bases. This CDR3 contains 15 residues. Germline V gene data show CDR1 as SGHTA and CDR2 as FQGTGA. In nucleotides, the CDR3 is TGTGCCAGCAGCGCGGGAGGGGGTCCAGGGGATACGCAGTATTTT. Translation: CASSAGGGPGDTQYF.

This chain uses TRBV6-5 with TRBJ2-1; tentatively, D is TRBD2 (6 bases). The germline V and J ends were trimmed by 8 bases and 1 base, with 12 bases remaining between them. CDR1 MNHEY and CDR2 SVGAGI come from the germline V gene. The CDR3 contains 14 residues. CDR3 sequence reads: CASREPGSYNEQFF. In DNA, the CDR3 is TGTGCCAGCCGGGAGCCTGGATCCTACAATGAGCAGTTCTTC.

The genes are TRBV2 and TRBJ1-6, with 7 bases identical to TRBD1. The ends lost 5 bases at V and 4 bases at J; junction bases unmatched: 8. CDR3 length: 16 amino acids. CDR1 is SNHLY and CDR2 is FYNNEI in the germline V gene. The chain's CDR3 is CASSRGTAMYNSPLHF. The CDR3 DNA reads as TGTGCCAGCAGTCGGGGGACAGCCATGTATAATTCACCCCTCCACTTT. Complete variable domain (other parts from reference TRBV2 and TRBJ1-6): EPEVTQTPSHQVTQMGQEVILRCVPISNHLYFYWYRQILGQKVEFLVSFYNNEISEKSEIFDDQFSVERPDGSNFTLKIRSTKLEDSAMYFCASSRGTAMYNSPLHFGNGTRLTVT.